The TCR beta chain under discussion was sequenced for a study of blood T cell repertoires in COVID-19. Germline V lookup: CDR1 SGHTA, CDR2 FQGNSA. The V and J ends lost 4 bases and 1 base, in that order; junction bases with no gene match: 5. The CDR3 contains 16 residues. Participant reports of clinical history set cohort assignment. Here immunoSEQ multiplex PCR was the method, and the copy in TCRdb shows in-frame clones only, minus some. The sample includes roughly 240,000 clones, about 80% of them seen just once. The TCR sequence derives from a woman in her forties who had been exposed to COVID-19. The sample consisted of PBMCs or T cells enriched from blood (not recorded which). The chain links TRBV7-2 to TRBJ2-1; 9 nucleotides line up with TRBD1. The CDR3 nucleotides read TGTGCCAGCAGCTGGGCCGGGACAGGGTCCTACAATGAGCAGTTCTTC. Protein product: CASSWAGTGSYNEQFF. Full variable domain (rest looked up from reference TRBV7-2 and TRBJ2-1): GAGVSQSPSNKVTEKGKDVELRCDPISGHTALYWYRQSLGQGLEFLIYFQGNSAPDKSGLPSDRFSAERTGGSVSTLTIQRTQQEDSAVYLCASSWAGTGSYNEQFFGPGTRLTVL.